This T cell receptor (beta chain) was documented in a study of shared clonotypes between healthy human individuals. Repertoires were generated with immunoSEQ multiplex PCR, while TCRdb's copy carries only in-frame clones and drops some. The data show roughly 550,000 clones, roughly 96% seen once. Terminally differentiated effector memory CD45RA+ cells were left out of the naive CD8 fraction, which was CD45RO-negative and positively selected for CCR7. The sequence came from a woman in her twenties or thirties in good health. Material for sequencing was naive CD8+ T cells sorted from blood.

The CDR3 DNA is TGCGCCAGCAGCGGACCGGGACTAGCGGGAGATTTGGAGTTCTTC. Amino acids: CASSGPGLAGDLEFF. This chain uses TRBV5-1 with TRBJ2-1, with 14 bases matching TRBD2. V lost 4 bases and J lost 14; bases outside the gene matches: 11. This CDR3 is 15 amino acids long. CDR1 and CDR2 (germline): SGHRS, YFSETQ.